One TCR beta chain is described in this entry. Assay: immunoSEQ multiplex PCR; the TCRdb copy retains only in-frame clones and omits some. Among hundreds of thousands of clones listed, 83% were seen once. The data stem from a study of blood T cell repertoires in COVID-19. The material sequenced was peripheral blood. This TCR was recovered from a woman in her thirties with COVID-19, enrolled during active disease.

CDR3 sequence reads: CASSYGTGQQAYGYTF. CDR3 coding DNA: TGTGCCAGCAGCTACGGAACGGGACAGCAAGCCTATGGCTACACCTTC. This sequence joins TRBV5-6 and TRBJ1-2; 7 bases are a match to TRBD1. Germline CDR1 SGHDT, CDR2 YYEEEE. This CDR3 comprises 16 residues. The ends lost 3 bases at V and 4 bases at J; junction bases unmatched: 12.